Listed here are 6 T cell receptor beta chains from one sample, sequenced in a study of OX40 agonist ivuxolimab in advanced cancers. Sequenced by immunoSEQ multiplex PCR; TCRdb stores in-frame clones only, minus some. Among tens of thousands of clones, approximately 86% were seen once, and the ten largest hold about 11%. Sequencing was performed on CD4+ or CD8+ T cells sorted from blood, taken in a trial of the OX40 agonist ivuxolimab. Receptor source: an adult with an advanced solid tumor such as melanoma, head and neck, liver or kidney cancer.

This chain uses TRBV2 with TRBJ1-2; D may be TRBD1 (6 bases). V was shortened by 8 bases and J by 8 bases, with 18 bases between the two germline ends. This CDR3 comprises 13 residues. Germline lookup yields CDR1 SNHLY and CDR2 FYNNEI. This CDR3 reads CASASGGAEGYTF. In DNA form, the CDR3 reads TGTGCCAGCGCCTCGGGGGGGGCAGAGGGCTACACCTTC.

The gene calls are TRBV28 and TRBJ1-2; D unclear. V lost 5 bases to trimming and J lost 0 bases, with 16 bases between them. The CDR3 consists of 16 residues. Germline V gene lookup returns CDR1 MDHEN and CDR2 SYDVKM. CDR3 in DNA: TGTGCCAGCAGTCCCCCGGGCAACCCCACTAACTATGGCTACACCTTC. This encodes CASSPPGNPTNYGYTF.

This clone appeared a single time. The rearrangement links TRBV7-9 to TRBJ1-6; possible D gene TRBD1, 6 bases. Trimming removed 8 bases at V and 9 bases at J, with 14 bases between. Germline values: CDR1 SEHNR, CDR2 FQNEAQ (reference sequence). The CDR3 runs to 13 residues. The CDR3 protein is CASRYRDSSPLHF. CDR3 DNA: TGTGCCAGCCGCTACAGGGATTCTTCACCCCTCCACTTT.

This chain links TRBV5-4 with TRBJ2-3, with 8 bases identical to TRBD2. V gave up 6 bases and J gave up 6 bases; unmatched junction bases: 6. The CDR3 totals 13 residues. Germline V gene sequence: CDR1 SGHNT, CDR2 YYREEE (reference sequence). The CDR3 loop reads CASNGRGGDTQYF. CDR3 coding DNA: TGTGCCAGCAACGGACGGGGGGGCGATACGCAGTATTTT.

This clone was detected only once. The chain employs TRBV19 and TRBJ2-7, with D unresolved. Trimming removed 1 base at V and 5 bases at J, with 6 bases between. The CDR3 extends over 12 amino acids. Germline V gene sequence: CDR1 LNHDA, CDR2 SQIVND (reference sequence). The CDR3 sequence: CASSIGTNEQYF. In DNA, the CDR3 is TGTGCCAGTAGTATAGGGACCAACGAGCAGTACTTC.

The chain recombines TRBV7-9 with TRBJ1-3; D gene unclear. Germline assignment: CDR1 SEHNR and CDR2 FQNEAQ (reference sequence). V was cut by 3 bases and J by 0 bases, with 12 bases left in between. This CDR3 spans 16 amino acids. The CDR3 protein is CASSLERGLSGNTIYF. Here the CDR3 DNA reads TGTGCCAGCAGCTTGGAACGAGGGCTCTCTGGAAACACCATATATTTT.